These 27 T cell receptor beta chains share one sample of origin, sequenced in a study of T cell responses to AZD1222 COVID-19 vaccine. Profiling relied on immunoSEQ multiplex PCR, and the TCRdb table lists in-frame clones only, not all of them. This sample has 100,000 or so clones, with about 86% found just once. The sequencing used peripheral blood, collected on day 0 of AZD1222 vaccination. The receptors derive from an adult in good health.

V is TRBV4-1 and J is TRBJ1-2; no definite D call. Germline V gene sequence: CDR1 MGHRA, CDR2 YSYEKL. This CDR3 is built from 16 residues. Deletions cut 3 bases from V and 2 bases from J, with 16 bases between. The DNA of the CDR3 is TGCGCCAGCAGCCAGCCCATTACAAATCGAAACTATGGCTACACCTTC. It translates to CASSQPITNRNYGYTF.

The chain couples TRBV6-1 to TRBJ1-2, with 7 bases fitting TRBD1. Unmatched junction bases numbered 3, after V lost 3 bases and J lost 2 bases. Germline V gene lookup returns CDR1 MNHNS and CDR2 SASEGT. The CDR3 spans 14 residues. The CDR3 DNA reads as TGTGCCAGCAGTGAGTCGGGACAGAACTATGGCTACACCTTC. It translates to CASSESGQNYGYTF.

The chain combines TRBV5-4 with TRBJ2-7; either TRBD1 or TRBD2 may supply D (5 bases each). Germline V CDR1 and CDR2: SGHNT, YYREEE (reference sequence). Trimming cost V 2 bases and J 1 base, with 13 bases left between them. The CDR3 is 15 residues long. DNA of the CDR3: TGTGCCAGCAGCTTAGGACTTGAGGGGTCCTACGAGCAGTACTTC. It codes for CASSLGLEGSYEQYF.

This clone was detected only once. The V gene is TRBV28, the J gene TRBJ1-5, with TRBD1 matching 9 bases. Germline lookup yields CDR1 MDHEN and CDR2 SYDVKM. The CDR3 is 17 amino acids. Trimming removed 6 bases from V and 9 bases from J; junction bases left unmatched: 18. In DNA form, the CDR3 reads TGTGCCAGCAGCGCAACAGGGGGCAGGGCACAACAGAGGCCCCAGCATTTT. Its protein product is CASSATGGRAQQRPQHF.

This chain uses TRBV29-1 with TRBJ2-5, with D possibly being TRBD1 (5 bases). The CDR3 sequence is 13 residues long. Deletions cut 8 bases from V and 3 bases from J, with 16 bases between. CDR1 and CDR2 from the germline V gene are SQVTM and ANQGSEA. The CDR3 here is CSTVTERKETQYF. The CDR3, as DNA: TGCAGCACGGTGACAGAACGAAAAGAGACCCAGTACTTC.

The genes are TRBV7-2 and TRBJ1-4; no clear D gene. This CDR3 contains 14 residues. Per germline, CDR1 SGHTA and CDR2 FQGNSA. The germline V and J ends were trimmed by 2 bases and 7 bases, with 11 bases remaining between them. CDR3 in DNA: TGTGCCAGCAGCTTATTCGGTGGGCCTGAAAAACTGTTTTTT. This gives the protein CASSLFGGPEKLFF.

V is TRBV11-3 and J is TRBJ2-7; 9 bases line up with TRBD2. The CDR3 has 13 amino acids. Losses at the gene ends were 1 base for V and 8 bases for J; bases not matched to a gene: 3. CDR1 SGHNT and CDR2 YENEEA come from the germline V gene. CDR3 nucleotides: TGTGCCAGCAGCTTAGGACTAGCGGAAAAGCAGTACTTC. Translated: CASSLGLAEKQYF.

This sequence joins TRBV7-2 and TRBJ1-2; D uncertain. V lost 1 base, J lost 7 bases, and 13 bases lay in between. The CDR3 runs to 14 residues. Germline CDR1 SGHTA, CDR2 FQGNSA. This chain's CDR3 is CASSLGPAAGGYTF. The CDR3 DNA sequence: TGTGCCAGCAGCTTAGGCCCGGCGGCTGGTGGCTACACCTTC.

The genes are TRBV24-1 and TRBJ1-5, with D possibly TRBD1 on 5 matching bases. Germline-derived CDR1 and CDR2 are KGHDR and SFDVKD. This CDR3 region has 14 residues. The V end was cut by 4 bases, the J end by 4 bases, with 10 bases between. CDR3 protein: CATSESDSNQPQHF. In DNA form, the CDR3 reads TGTGCCACCAGTGAGTCCGACAGTAATCAGCCCCAGCATTTT.

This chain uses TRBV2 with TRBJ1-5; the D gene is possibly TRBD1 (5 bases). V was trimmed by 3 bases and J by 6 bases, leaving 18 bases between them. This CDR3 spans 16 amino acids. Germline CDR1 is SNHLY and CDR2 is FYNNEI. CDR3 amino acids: CASSENLGTKGQPQHF. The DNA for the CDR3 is TGTGCCAGCAGTGAGAACCTGGGGACTAAAGGTCAGCCCCAGCATTTT.

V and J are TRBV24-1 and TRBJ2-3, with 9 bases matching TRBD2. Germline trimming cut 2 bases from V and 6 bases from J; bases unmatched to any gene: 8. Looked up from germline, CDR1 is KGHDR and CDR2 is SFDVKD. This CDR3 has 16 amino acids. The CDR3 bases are TGTGCCACCAGTGATTCTAGCGGGAAGGCTTTGGATACGCAGTATTTT. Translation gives CATSDSSGKALDTQYF.

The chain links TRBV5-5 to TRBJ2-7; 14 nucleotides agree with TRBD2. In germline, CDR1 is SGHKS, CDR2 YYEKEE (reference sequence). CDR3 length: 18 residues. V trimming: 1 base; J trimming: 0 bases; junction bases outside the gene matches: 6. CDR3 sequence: CASSLQGLAGEPSYEQYF. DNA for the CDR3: TGTGCCAGCAGCTTGCAGGGACTAGCGGGAGAACCCTCCTACGAGCAGTACTTC.

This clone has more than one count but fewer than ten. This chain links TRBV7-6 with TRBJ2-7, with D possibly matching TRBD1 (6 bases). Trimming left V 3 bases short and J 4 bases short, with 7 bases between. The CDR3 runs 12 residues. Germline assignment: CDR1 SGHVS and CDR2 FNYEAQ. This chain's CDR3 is CASSLTGYEQYF. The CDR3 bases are TGTGCCAGCAGCTTGACAGGATACGAGCAGTACTTC.

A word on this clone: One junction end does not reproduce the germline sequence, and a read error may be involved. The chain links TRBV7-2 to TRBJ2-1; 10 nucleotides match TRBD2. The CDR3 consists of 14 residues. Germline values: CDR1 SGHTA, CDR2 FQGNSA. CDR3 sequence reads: CASSLAGAYNEQFF. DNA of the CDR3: TGTGCCAGCAGCCTAGCGGGAGCTTACAATGAGCAGTTCTTC.

CDR3 in DNA: TGTGCCAGCAGCTCACTGTTTTCGACTGAATATTATGGCTACACCTTC. Amino acids: CASSSLFSTEYYGYTF. The chain uses TRBV7-2 and TRBJ1-2, with no clear D. V was trimmed by 4 bases and J by 5 bases, leaving 20 bases between them. The germline gives CDR1 SGHTA, CDR2 FQGNSA. This CDR3 is 16 amino acids long.

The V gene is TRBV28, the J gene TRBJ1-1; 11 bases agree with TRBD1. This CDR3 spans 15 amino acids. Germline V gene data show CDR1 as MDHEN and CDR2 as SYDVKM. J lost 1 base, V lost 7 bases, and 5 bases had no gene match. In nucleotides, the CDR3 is TGTGCCAGCACCCGGACAGGGGGCGCGAACACTGAAGCTTTCTTT. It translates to CASTRTGGANTEAFF.

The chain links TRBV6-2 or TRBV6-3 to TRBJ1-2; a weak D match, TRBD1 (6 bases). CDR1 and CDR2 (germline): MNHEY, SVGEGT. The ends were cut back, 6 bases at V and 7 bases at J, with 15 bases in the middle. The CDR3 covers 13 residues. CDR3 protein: CASSPRRGVGYTF. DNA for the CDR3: TGTGCCAGCAGCCCCCGCAGGGGAGTTGGCTACACCTTC.

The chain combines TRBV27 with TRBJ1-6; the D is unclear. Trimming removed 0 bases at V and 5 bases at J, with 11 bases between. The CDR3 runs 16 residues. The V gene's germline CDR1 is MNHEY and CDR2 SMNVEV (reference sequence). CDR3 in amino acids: CASSLSHSPHNSPLHF. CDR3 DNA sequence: TGTGCCAGCAGTTTATCCCACTCACCTCATAATTCACCCCTCCACTTT.

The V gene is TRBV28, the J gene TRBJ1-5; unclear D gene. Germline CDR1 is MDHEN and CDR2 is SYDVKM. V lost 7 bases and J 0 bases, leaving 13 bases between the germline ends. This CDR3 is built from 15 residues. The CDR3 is CASTEGIHSNQPQHF. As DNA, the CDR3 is TGTGCCAGCACCGAGGGCATACATAGCAATCAGCCCCAGCATTTT. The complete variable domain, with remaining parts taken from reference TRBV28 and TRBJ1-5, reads DVKVTQSSRYLVKRTGEKVFLECVQDMDHENMFWYRQDPGLGLRLIYFSYDVKMKEKGDIPEGYSVSREKKERFSLILESASTNQTSMYLCASTEGIHSNQPQHFGDGTRLSIL.

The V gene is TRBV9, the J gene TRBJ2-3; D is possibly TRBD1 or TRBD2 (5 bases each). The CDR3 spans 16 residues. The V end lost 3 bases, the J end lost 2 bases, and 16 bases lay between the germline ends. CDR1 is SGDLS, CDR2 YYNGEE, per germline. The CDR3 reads CASSATTGTTTDTQYF. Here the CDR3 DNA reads TGTGCCAGCAGCGCCACGACCGGGACCACCACAGATACGCAGTATTTT.

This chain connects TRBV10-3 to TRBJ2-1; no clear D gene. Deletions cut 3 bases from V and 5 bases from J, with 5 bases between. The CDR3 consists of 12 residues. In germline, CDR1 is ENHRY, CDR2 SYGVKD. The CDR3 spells CAISEEDNEQFF. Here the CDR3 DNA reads TGTGCCATCAGTGAAGAAGACAATGAGCAGTTCTTC.

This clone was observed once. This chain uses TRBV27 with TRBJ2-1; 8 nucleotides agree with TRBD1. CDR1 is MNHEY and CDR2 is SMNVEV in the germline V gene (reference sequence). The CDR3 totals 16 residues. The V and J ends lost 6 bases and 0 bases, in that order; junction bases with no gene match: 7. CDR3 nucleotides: TGTGCCAGCAGGAGGACAGGGTCCGGCTCCTACAATGAGCAGTTCTTC. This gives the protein CASRRTGSGSYNEQFF.

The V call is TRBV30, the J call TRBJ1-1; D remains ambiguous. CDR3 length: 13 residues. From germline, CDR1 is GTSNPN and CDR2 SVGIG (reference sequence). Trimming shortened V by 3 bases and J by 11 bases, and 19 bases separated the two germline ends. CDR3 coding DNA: TGTGCCTGGAGCCAGCCGGGCCCCCGGCGGGCTTTCTTT. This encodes CAWSQPGPRRAFF.

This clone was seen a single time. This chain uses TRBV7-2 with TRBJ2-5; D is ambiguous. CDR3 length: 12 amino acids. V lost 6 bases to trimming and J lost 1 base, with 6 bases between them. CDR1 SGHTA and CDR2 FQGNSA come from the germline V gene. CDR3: CASSPTQETQYF. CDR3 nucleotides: TGTGCCAGCAGTCCGACCCAAGAGACCCAGTACTTC.

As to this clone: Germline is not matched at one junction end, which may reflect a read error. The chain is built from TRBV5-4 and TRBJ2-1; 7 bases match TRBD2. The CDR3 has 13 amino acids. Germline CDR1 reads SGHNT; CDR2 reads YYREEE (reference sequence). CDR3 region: CASSHTNGLVSVF. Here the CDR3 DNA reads TGTGCCAGCAGCCATACTAATGGACTAGTCTCGGTCTTC.

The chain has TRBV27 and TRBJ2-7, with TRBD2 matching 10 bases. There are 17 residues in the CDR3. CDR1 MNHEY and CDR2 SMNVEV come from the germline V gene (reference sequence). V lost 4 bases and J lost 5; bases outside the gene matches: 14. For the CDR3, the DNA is TGTGCCAGCAGTTCCCGGGCTAGCGGGGGCGGGGACCACGAGCAGTACTTC. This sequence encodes CASSSRASGGGDHEQYF.

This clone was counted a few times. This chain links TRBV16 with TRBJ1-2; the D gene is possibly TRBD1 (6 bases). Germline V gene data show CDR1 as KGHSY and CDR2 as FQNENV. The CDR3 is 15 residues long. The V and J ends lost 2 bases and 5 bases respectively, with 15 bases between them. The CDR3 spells CASSQESSRGYGYTF. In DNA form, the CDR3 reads TGTGCCAGCAGCCAAGAGAGCAGCAGGGGTTATGGCTACACCTTC.